This T cell receptor (beta chain) was observed in a study of PD-1 blockade in classical Hodgkin lymphoma. Study at large: Patients were administered nivolumab (3 mg/kg intravenously) every 2 weeks.

In every patient, relapse followed autologous stem cell transplantation, while exposure to brentuximab vedotin differed. Study-level points and caveats: The origin of the repertoire differences remains undefined, with disease activity or prior therapy as possible causes. Patients who responded completely had about the same baseline diversity as newly diagnosed patients.

Comments on this clone: Its matching antigen is unknown.

The germline gives CDR1 MNHEY, CDR2 SMNVEV (reference sequence). This CDR3 is 17 amino acids long. Unmatched junction bases numbered 13, after V lost 5 bases and J lost 5 bases. Only in-frame clones appear in the TCRdb table, and some are missing; sequencing was by immunoSEQ multiplex PCR. The sample comprises more than 9,500 clones, roughly 81% of which are singletons, and under 40% rests with the top ten. This TCR was recovered from a human donor with classical Hodgkin lymphoma. J is TRBJ2-2 and V is TRBV27; 8 nucleotides match TRBD2. The material was peripheral blood mononuclear cells (PBMCs), obtained at baseline. In nucleotides, the CDR3 is TGTGCCAGCAGTCCCTCCCCAGCGGGAGTAGGGACCGGGGAGCTGTTTTTT. It yields the protein CASSPSPAGVGTGELFF.